The clone carrying this T cell receptor (beta chain) was seen a handful of times. Its antigen is not identified. The germline V gene encodes CDR1 LNHDA and CDR2 SQIVND (reference sequence). This CDR3 is built from 13 residues. V lost 7 bases, J lost 7 bases, and 14 bases lay in between. The sample comes from a study of T cells in Graves' hyperthyroidism and ophthalmopathy. Broader study findings: Blood also showed most of the thyroid clonotypes that were expanded above 0.001.

RNA transcripts were the template for amplifying TCR beta CDR3 regions. Researchers ran a first-round RT-PCR on the TCR CDR3 using the HTBI primer set. MiXCR, run by TCRdb on the multiplex PCR reads, gives a single entry per CDR3 protein. Of around 700,000 distinct CDR3 sequences detected, over 15% appear once; the ten largest clones hold around 15%. This chain uses TRBV19 with TRBJ1-5; D gene uncertain. Specimen: blood. This receptor was taken from a woman in her forties or fifties with Graves' hyperthyroidism that later progressed to Graves' ophthalmopathy. CDR3 region: CASNPLGEQPQHF. CDR3 in DNA: TGTGCCAGTAATCCACTCGGAGAGCAGCCCCAGCATTTT. Variable domain in full (rest from reference TRBV19 and TRBJ1-5): DGGITQSPKYLFRKEGQNVTLSCEQNLNHDAMYWYRQDPGQGLRLIYYSQIVNDFQKGDIAEGYSVSREKKESFPLTVTSAQKNPTAFYLCASNPLGEQPQHFGDGTRLSIL.